Listed below are T cell receptor beta chains from one sample, sequenced in a study of CD8 T cells in ankylosing spondylitis. Using its own MiXCR run on the 5' RACE reads, TCRdb lists one record per CDR3 protein. The table has around 250,000 distinct CDR3 sequences, roughly 10% seen once. Sample: blood, either unsorted or a sorted T cell fraction (not recorded which). These receptors were obtained from a male donor with ankylosing spondylitis or in good health (not recorded which). Both conserved end residues are part of each CDR3. The order of the fields is CDR3 protein, CDR3 DNA, D gene, clone size, J gene, V gene. The D gene is left open where the match is weak. Clone sizes are given selectively: once, few, many, or a class where the clone is expanded.

CASSDGKGRNQPQHF,TGTGCCAGCAGTGATGGTAAAGGGAGGAATCAGCCCCAGCATTTT,-,many,TRBJ1-5,TRBV6-4
CASSSAGGASSNQPQHF,TGTGCCAGCAGTTCGGCAGGGGGCGCGAGTAGCAATCAGCCCCAGCATTTT,TRBD1,many,TRBJ1-5,TRBV27
CASSLGQAYTGELFF,TGTGCCAGCAGCTTAGGACAGGCCTACACCGGGGAGCTGTTTTTT,-,-,TRBJ2-2,TRBV11-1
CATSRDLGGSQPQHF,TGTGCCACCAGCAGAGATCTTGGGGGCTCTCAGCCCCAGCATTTT,-,many,TRBJ1-5,TRBV15
CASSLKFRRNTGELFF,TGTGCCAGCAGCTTGAAGTTCAGACGTAACACCGGGGAGCTGTTTTTT,-,many,TRBJ2-2,TRBV5-6
CASSFKGLDNSPLHF,TGTGCCAGCAGTTTTAAGGGGCTCGATAATTCACCCCTCCACTTT,-,many,TRBJ1-6,TRBV28
CSARPEVLMDGGGAGETQYF,TGCAGTGCTCGACCAGAGGTTTTGATGGACGGGGGCGGGGCTGGTGAGACCCAGTACTTC,-,-,TRBJ2-5,TRBV20-1
CASSPDTGELFF,TGTGCCAGCAGTCCCGACACCGGGGAGCTGTTTTTT,-,many,TRBJ2-2,TRBV6-2/TRBV6-3
CASSQTSGGAVDTQYF,TGCGCCAGCAGCCAGACTAGCGGGGGGGCGGTAGATACGCAGTATTTT,TRBD2,many,TRBJ2-3,TRBV5-1
CASSAGLAESSYNEQFF,TGCGCCAGCAGCGCGGGACTAGCGGAGAGCTCCTACAATGAGCAGTTCTTC,TRBD2,many,TRBJ2-1,TRBV5-1
CASSFTGRLDTGELFF,TGTGCCAGCAGTTTCACAGGGAGGCTGGACACCGGGGAGCTGTTTTTT,-,many,TRBJ2-2,TRBV28
CASSQQPRDTEAFF,TGTGCCAGCTCACAACAACCCCGGGACACTGAAGCTTTCTTT,-,-,TRBJ1-1,TRBV18
CASSLGTSGRAQYF,TGTGCCAGCAGCCTCGGGACTAGCGGGAGGGCGCAGTATTTT,TRBD2,-,TRBJ2-3,TRBV7-2
CASRTFLAGEGTGELFF,TGTGCCAGCAGGACCTTTTTAGCGGGGGAAGGTACCGGGGAGCTGTTTTTT,TRBD2,many,TRBJ2-2,TRBV12-3/TRBV12-4
CASSQLTRDEQFF,TGCGCCAGCAGCCAACTAACTCGGGATGAGCAGTTCTTC,-,-,TRBJ2-1,TRBV4-1
CASSVDGFYGYTF,TGCGCCAGCAGCGTGGACGGTTTCTATGGCTACACCTTC,-,many,TRBJ1-2,TRBV5-1
CASSSSQGDDEQYF,TGTGCCAGCAGCTCATCGCAGGGAGACGACGAGCAGTACTTC,-,-,TRBJ2-7,TRBV7-9
CATSAGQGSGELFF,TGTGCCACCAGTGCCGGACAGGGGTCCGGGGAGCTGTTTTTT,TRBD1,many,TRBJ2-2,TRBV24-1
CSAIGGDTQYF,TGCAGTGCTATAGGGGGGGATACGCAGTATTTT,-,few,TRBJ2-3,TRBV20-1
CASSLRSGDSYEQYF,TGTGCCAGCAGCTTACGGTCAGGGGACTCCTACGAGCAGTACTTC,-,many,TRBJ2-7,TRBV7-8
CASSWDSNLFEQYF,TGTGCCAGCAGTTGGGACAGCAACCTCTTCGAGCAGTACTTC,TRBD1,many,TRBJ2-7,TRBV12-3/TRBV12-4
CASPKGYNSPLHF,TGCGCCAGCCCAAAAGGGTATAATTCACCCCTCCACTTT,-,many,TRBJ1-6,TRBV5-1
CASSESEGYSYEQYF,TGTGCCAGCAGTGAATCAGAGGGCTATTCCTACGAGCAGTACTTC,-,-,TRBJ2-7,TRBV6-1
CSAREGSRGWEETQYF,TGCAGTGCTAGAGAGGGTTCTCGGGGTTGGGAAGAGACCCAGTACTTC,-,-,TRBJ2-5,TRBV20-1
CASSPRTGGDEQYF,TGTGCCAGCAGCCCGCGGACAGGGGGAGACGAGCAGTACTTC,TRBD1,-,TRBJ2-7,TRBV7-6
CASSLYRGRQETQYF,TGTGCCAGCAGTTTGTACAGGGGGAGACAAGAGACCCAGTACTTC,TRBD1,-,TRBJ2-5,TRBV12-3/TRBV12-4
CASSPASPGQETQYF,TGCGCCAGCAGCCCGGCTTCTCCGGGCCAAGAGACCCAGTACTTC,-,many,TRBJ2-5,TRBV5-1
CSVGLAGTDTQYF,TGCAGCGTTGGACTAGCCGGCACAGATACGCAGTATTTT,TRBD2,few,TRBJ2-3,TRBV29-1
CASSQIGTGRDNYGYTF,TGTGCCAGCAGTCAAATAGGGACAGGGAGAGATAACTATGGCTACACCTTC,TRBD1,many,TRBJ1-2,TRBV6-1
CASSQNVGNTGELFF,TGCGCCAGCAGCCAAAATGTTGGGAACACCGGGGAGCTGTTTTTT,-,few,TRBJ2-2,TRBV4-1
CASSLALILVDRSYNEQFF,TGCGCCAGCAGCTTGGCCCTCATACTTGTCGACCGCTCCTACAATGAGCAGTTCTTC,-,many,TRBJ2-1,TRBV5-1
CSVDLAGVNEQFF,TGCAGCGTTGATTTAGCGGGGGTCAATGAGCAGTTCTTC,TRBD2,-,TRBJ2-1,TRBV29-1
CASRAGAQGQGAGDYGYTF,TGCGCCAGCAGGGCAGGAGCCCAGGGGCAGGGGGCAGGCGACTATGGCTACACCTTC,TRBD1,-,TRBJ1-2,TRBV5-1
CASSLEGQGAGYTF,TGCGCCAGCAGCTTGGAGGGACAGGGGGCAGGCTACACCTTC,TRBD1,-,TRBJ1-2,TRBV5-1
CASSLTGGLNTEAFF,TGTGCCAGCAGCTTAACAGGGGGCCTGAACACTGAAGCTTTCTTT,TRBD1,many,TRBJ1-1,TRBV7-3
CASSLALGQGEQYF,TGCGCCAGCAGCCTGGCCCTTGGACAGGGCGAGCAGTACTTC,TRBD1,many,TRBJ2-7,TRBV5-1
CSANGIGGDTQYF,TGCAGTGCTAACGGGATCGGCGGCGATACGCAGTATTTT,-,-,TRBJ2-3,TRBV20-1
CASSLDGLAHYGNEQFF,TGCGCCAGCAGCTTGGACGGACTAGCCCACTATGGCAATGAGCAGTTCTTC,TRBD2,many,TRBJ2-1,TRBV5-1
CASSLGTTYNEQFF,TGTGCCAGCAGCTTAGGGACTACTTACAATGAGCAGTTCTTC,-,-,TRBJ2-1,TRBV7-2
CASSPLLVGGIDEQFF,TGCGCCAGCAGCCCTCTGCTTGTGGGGGGCATAGATGAGCAGTTCTTC,-,few,TRBJ2-1,TRBV5-1
CASSLNSGGRGGEDTQYF,TGTGCCAGCAGCTTAAATAGCGGGGGGAGGGGCGGTGAAGATACGCAGTATTTT,TRBD2,-,TRBJ2-3,TRBV11-2
CASQREPGSYNEQFF,TGCGCCAGCCAAAGGGAACCGGGATCCTACAATGAGCAGTTCTTC,-,many,TRBJ2-1,TRBV5-1
CASSSPGLGNEQFF,TGCGCCAGCAGCTCCCCGGGACTTGGCAATGAGCAGTTCTTC,-,many,TRBJ2-1,TRBV5-1
CASSLSPGLAAAQETQYF,TGTGCCAGCAGTTTATCCCCGGGACTAGCGGCCGCACAAGAGACCCAGTACTTC,TRBD2,-,TRBJ2-5,TRBV3-1
CSAGEAYGYTF,TGCAGCGCTGGGGAGGCATATGGCTACACCTTC,-,few,TRBJ1-2,TRBV29-1
CASSFGTTVYEQYF,TGTGCCAGCAGCTTTGGGACAACCGTTTACGAGCAGTACTTC,-,-,TRBJ2-7,TRBV11-2
CSAKRGESQETQYF,TGCAGTGCCAAACGCGGGGAGTCACAAGAGACCCAGTACTTC,-,many,TRBJ2-5,TRBV20-1
CASSPPRAGANVLTF,TGTGCCAGCTCACCGCCCCGGGCTGGGGCCAACGTCCTGACTTTC,-,-,TRBJ2-6,TRBV18
CASSMDRGTRPQHF,TGTGCCAGCAGCATGGACAGGGGCACGCGGCCCCAGCATTTT,TRBD1,few,TRBJ1-5,TRBV6-1
CASSLGQLISANTGELFF,TGTGCCAGCAGCTTGGGACAGCTCATATCCGCGAACACCGGGGAGCTGTTTTTT,-,-,TRBJ2-2,TRBV5-6